This T cell receptor (beta chain) came from a study of tumor and adjacent non-tumor tissue in lung cancer. Study-level results: Normal lung showed higher cumulative top 100 clone frequency than tumor.

This sample's RNA came from whole unsorted tissue. Distant lung tissue was collected more than 3 cm away from the tumor edge. The library came from three nested PCR rounds adapted from ARM-PCR protocols. TCRdb itself ran the multiplex PCR reads through MiXCR, one entry per CDR3 protein. The repertoire consists of 100,000 or so distinct CDR3 sequences, with more than 55% occurring once and the leading ten covering 15% to 20%. Germline CDR1 is SGHDT and CDR2 is YYEEEE. The CDR3 covers 11 residues. A word on this clonotype: Its specificity is not known. This may arise from a read error, as a much more abundant clone is one base away.

This chain joins TRBV5-6 and TRBJ2-7; no reliable D call. Sequencing input: distant non-tumor lung tissue. The sequence was obtained from a man younger than 45 with non-small cell lung cancer. The CDR3 bases are TGTGCCAGCAGCTTGACCTACGAGCAGTGCTTC. Protein sequence: CASSLTYEQCF.